The clone carrying this T cell receptor (beta chain) was picked up many times. Its antigen is not identified. This record comes from a study of T cells in Graves' hyperthyroidism and ophthalmopathy. Clinical Activity Scores of at least 3, NOSPECS grades of at least 4 and durations under 3 months characterized ophthalmopathy patients. Notes on the study in general: The model's output predicted ophthalmopathy at a median of 6.5 months prior to onset.

Trimming stripped 3 bases from V and 1 base from J, with 21 bases between. Germline values: CDR1 SGHNT, CDR2 YENEEA. The CDR3 totals 18 residues. Amplified TCR beta CDR3 regions came from RNA transcripts. Researchers ran a first-round RT-PCR on the TCR CDR3 using the HTBI primer set. TCRdb recomputed calls from the multiplex PCR reads with MiXCR, one row per CDR3 protein. The repertoire holds a few hundred thousand distinct CDR3 sequences, roughly 13% seen once, with roughly 33% in the top ten. The sample taken for sequencing was blood. This clonotype was sampled from a woman between 35 and 50 years old with Graves' ophthalmopathy. The chain links TRBV11-3 to TRBJ1-1, with D possibly TRBD1 on 6 matching bases. As DNA, the CDR3 is TGTGCCAGCAGCTTCGCCCCCCTCCGAACAGGGACGAACACTGAAGCTTTCTTT. Its protein is CASSFAPLRTGTNTEAFF.